The present entry profiles one T cell receptor (beta chain) with its context. These data originate in a study of T cells after posttransplantation cyclophosphamide. Clones were sequenced by immunoSEQ multiplex PCR, and TCRdb holds only the in-frame ones, with some missing. The sample lists several thousand clones; 74% were seen once. Cyclophosphamide on days +3 and +4 followed busulfan-fludarabine conditioning and a marrow graft. Source: PBMCs, taken almost 1,500 days after allogeneic stem cell transplant with posttransplant cyclophosphamide. The source is a male patient between 25 and 39 years old who received an allogeneic stem cell transplant from a related donor, was CMV-positive, and had acute GVHD only. The T cells may come from the graft donor.

CDR3 loop: CASTISQGGNTIYF. The CDR3 region has the DNA TGTGCCAGCACTATTTCACAGGGTGGAAACACCATATATTTT. The chain recombines TRBV6-1 with TRBJ1-3; weak D call: TRBD1 (6 bases). This CDR3 has 14 amino acids. V was pared by 7 bases and J by 3 bases, with 13 bases between. Looked up from germline, CDR1 is MNHNS and CDR2 is SASEGT.